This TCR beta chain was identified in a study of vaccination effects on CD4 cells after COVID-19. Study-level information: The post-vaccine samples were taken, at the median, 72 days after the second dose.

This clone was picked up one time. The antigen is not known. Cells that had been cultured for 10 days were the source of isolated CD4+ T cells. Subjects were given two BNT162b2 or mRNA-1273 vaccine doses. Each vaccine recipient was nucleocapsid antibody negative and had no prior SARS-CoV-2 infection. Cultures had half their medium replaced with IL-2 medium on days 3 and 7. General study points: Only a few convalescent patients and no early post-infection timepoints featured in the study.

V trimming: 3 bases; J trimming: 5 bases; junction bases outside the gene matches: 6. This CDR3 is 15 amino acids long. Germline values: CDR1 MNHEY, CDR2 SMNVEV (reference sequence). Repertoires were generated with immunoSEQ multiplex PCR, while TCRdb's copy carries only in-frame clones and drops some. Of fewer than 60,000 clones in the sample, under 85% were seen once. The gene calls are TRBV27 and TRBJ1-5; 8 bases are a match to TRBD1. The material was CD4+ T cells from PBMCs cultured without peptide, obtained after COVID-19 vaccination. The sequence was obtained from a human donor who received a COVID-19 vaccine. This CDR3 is CASSFGRGPYQPQHF. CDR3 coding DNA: TGTGCCAGCAGTTTTGGCAGGGGGCCATATCAGCCCCAGCATTTT.